These T cell receptor beta chains were read from a single sample in a study of shared clonotypes between healthy human individuals. TCRdb's table, derived via immunoSEQ multiplex PCR, lists solely in-frame clones and lacks some. Of some 2.1 million clones in the sample, about 95% were seen once. Sequenced: naive CD8+ T cells sorted from blood. The receptors stem from a man between 18 and 29 years old in good health. Both conserved end residues are part of each CDR3. D genes are given only for firm matches. Size tells how often a clone was seen (once, few, many) or the class of an expanded clone, and some rows leave it out.

j_call: TRBJ2-5
v_call: TRBV6-6
clone_size: NA
d_call: NA
cdr3_aa: CASAQDKETQYF
cdr3_nt: TGTGCCAGTGCACAGGACAAAGAGACCCAGTACTTC

j_call: TRBJ2-5
v_call: TRBV4-3
clone_size: NA
d_call: TRBD2
cdr3_aa: CASSQDLAGVSTQYF
cdr3_nt: TGCGCCAGCAGCCAGGACCTAGCGGGAGTGTCAACCCAGTACTTC

j_call: TRBJ1-1
v_call: TRBV6-5
clone_size: NA
d_call: NA
cdr3_aa: CASSYSEGVTEAFF
cdr3_nt: TGTGCCAGCAGTTACTCGGAGGGCGTGACTGAAGCTTTCTTT

j_call: TRBJ2-3
v_call: TRBV7-9
clone_size: NA
d_call: TRBD2
cdr3_aa: CASSLIPGGDTDTQYF
cdr3_nt: TGTGCCAGCAGCTTAATCCCGGGGGGAGACACAGATACGCAGTATTTT

j_call: TRBJ2-1
v_call: TRBV25-1
clone_size: NA
d_call: NA
cdr3_aa: CASSEYSNEQFF
cdr3_nt: TGTGCCAGCAGTGAATATAGCAATGAGCAGTTCTTC

j_call: TRBJ1-1
v_call: TRBV28
clone_size: NA
d_call: NA
cdr3_aa: CASSFRGGLTTEAFF
cdr3_nt: TGTGCCAGCAGTTTCAGGGGTGGTTTAACCACTGAAGCTTTCTTT

j_call: TRBJ2-7
v_call: TRBV5-1
clone_size: once
d_call: TRBD1
cdr3_aa: CASSYNRGYEQYF
cdr3_nt: TGCGCCAGCAGCTATAACAGGGGCTACGAGCAGTACTTC

j_call: TRBJ2-7
v_call: TRBV2
clone_size: NA
d_call: NA
cdr3_aa: CASLDGGLTYEQYF
cdr3_nt: TGTGCCAGCCTAGACGGGGGCTTAACCTACGAGCAGTACTTC

j_call: TRBJ1-1
v_call: TRBV18
clone_size: NA
d_call: NA
cdr3_aa: CASSPPATAEAFF
cdr3_nt: TGTGCCAGCTCACCACCGGCCACGGCTGAAGCTTTCTTT

j_call: TRBJ2-7
v_call: TRBV6-6
clone_size: NA
d_call: NA
cdr3_aa: CASGVSTYEQYF
cdr3_nt: TGTGCCAGCGGGGTTTCAACCTACGAGCAGTACTTC

j_call: TRBJ2-7
v_call: TRBV30
clone_size: NA
d_call: NA
cdr3_aa: CAWSQGPGEQYF
cdr3_nt: TGTGCCTGGAGTCAGGGGCCGGGGGAGCAGTACTTC

j_call: TRBJ2-1
v_call: TRBV19
clone_size: NA
d_call: NA
cdr3_aa: CASNGQGGTYNEQFF
cdr3_nt: TGTGCCAGTAATGGTCAGGGGGGGACCTACAATGAGCAGTTCTTC

j_call: TRBJ1-3
v_call: TRBV11-2
clone_size: NA
d_call: NA
cdr3_aa: CASSLDPQTSGNTIYF
cdr3_nt: TGTGCCAGCAGCTTAGACCCACAGACCTCTGGAAACACCATATATTTT

j_call: TRBJ2-1
v_call: TRBV29-1
clone_size: NA
d_call: NA
cdr3_aa: CSALDGSSYNEQFF
cdr3_nt: TGCAGCGCTCTGGACGGAAGCTCCTACAATGAGCAGTTCTTC

j_call: TRBJ2-3
v_call: TRBV13
clone_size: NA
d_call: TRBD2
cdr3_aa: CASSSPGLAGGLSTDTQYF
cdr3_nt: TGTGCCAGCAGCTCCCCGGGACTAGCGGGGGGCCTTAGCACAGATACGCAGTATTTT

j_call: TRBJ2-1
v_call: TRBV5-6
clone_size: NA
d_call: NA
cdr3_aa: CASSLRVNEQFF
cdr3_nt: TGTGCCAGCAGCTTGCGTGTGAATGAGCAGTTCTTC

j_call: TRBJ1-2
v_call: TRBV30
clone_size: NA
d_call: NA
cdr3_aa: CAWKDRFYGYTF
cdr3_nt: TGTGCCTGGAAGGACAGATTTTATGGCTACACCTTC

j_call: TRBJ2-7
v_call: TRBV1
clone_size: NA
d_call: NA
cdr3_aa: CTSSQVVSAYEQYF
cdr3_nt: TGCACCAGCAGCCAAGTAGTTTCGGCCTACGAGCAGTACTTC

j_call: TRBJ1-3
v_call: TRBV7-9
clone_size: NA
d_call: NA
cdr3_aa: CASSRDLSSGNTIYF
cdr3_nt: TGTGCCAGCAGCAGAGACTTAAGCTCTGGAAACACCATATATTTT

j_call: TRBJ2-7
v_call: TRBV6-5
clone_size: NA
d_call: NA
cdr3_aa: CASSYRDTDEQYF
cdr3_nt: TGTGCCAGCAGTTACCGGGACACCGACGAGCAGTACTTC

j_call: TRBJ2-7
v_call: TRBV11-2
clone_size: NA
d_call: TRBD1
cdr3_aa: CASSPRTGGYYEQYF
cdr3_nt: TGTGCCAGCAGCCCCCGGACAGGGGGCTACTACGAGCAGTACTTC

j_call: TRBJ1-1
v_call: TRBV10-2
clone_size: NA
d_call: TRBD1
cdr3_aa: CASGPGTVTEAFF
cdr3_nt: TGCGCCAGCGGGCCAGGGACAGTCACTGAAGCTTTCTTT

j_call: TRBJ1-1
v_call: TRBV4-3
clone_size: NA
d_call: NA
cdr3_aa: CASSQDLEGAAREAFF
cdr3_nt: TGCGCCAGCAGCCAAGATCTCGAGGGCGCGGCCCGTGAAGCTTTCTTT

j_call: TRBJ2-7
v_call: TRBV6-5
clone_size: NA
d_call: NA
cdr3_aa: CATKWGGSSYEQYF
cdr3_nt: TGTGCCACCAAGTGGGGGGGCAGTTCCTACGAGCAGTACTTC

j_call: TRBJ2-1
v_call: TRBV7-2
clone_size: NA
d_call: TRBD1
cdr3_aa: CASSSPTGGNEQFF
cdr3_nt: TGTGCCAGCAGCTCCCCGACAGGGGGCAATGAGCAGTTCTTC

j_call: TRBJ2-1
v_call: TRBV7-3
clone_size: NA
d_call: TRBD2
cdr3_aa: CASSPVSGGYNEQFF
cdr3_nt: TGTGCCAGCAGCCCCGTAAGCGGGGGGTACAATGAGCAGTTCTTC

j_call: TRBJ2-1
v_call: TRBV6-1
clone_size: NA
d_call: NA
cdr3_aa: CASSVGPSYNEQFF
cdr3_nt: TGTGCCAGCAGTGTGGGACCATCCTACAATGAGCAGTTCTTC

j_call: TRBJ2-7
v_call: TRBV6-4
clone_size: NA
d_call: NA
cdr3_aa: CATHSRQAYEQYF
cdr3_nt: TGTGCCACCCACTCTCGACAGGCCTACGAGCAGTACTTC

j_call: TRBJ2-7
v_call: TRBV5-1
clone_size: NA
d_call: TRBD2
cdr3_aa: CASSMGGTSGAYEQYF
cdr3_nt: TGCGCCAGCAGCATGGGAGGGACTAGCGGGGCCTACGAGCAGTACTTC

j_call: TRBJ2-7
v_call: TRBV7-9
clone_size: NA
d_call: NA
cdr3_aa: CASSLASTYEQYF
cdr3_nt: TGTGCCAGCAGCTTAGCGAGTACCTACGAGCAGTACTTC

j_call: TRBJ2-1
v_call: TRBV9
clone_size: NA
d_call: NA
cdr3_aa: CASSVDGSKNEQFF
cdr3_nt: TGTGCCAGCAGCGTAGACGGGAGTAAGAATGAGCAGTTCTTC

j_call: TRBJ2-2
v_call: TRBV7-2
clone_size: NA
d_call: TRBD1
cdr3_aa: CAIEPLTGVNTGELFF
cdr3_nt: TGTGCCATCGAGCCTCTAACAGGGGTGAACACCGGGGAGCTGTTTTTT

j_call: TRBJ2-1
v_call: TRBV19
clone_size: NA
d_call: TRBD1
cdr3_aa: CASSSQGYNEQFF
cdr3_nt: TGTGCCAGTAGTTCACAGGGGTACAATGAGCAGTTCTTC

j_call: TRBJ2-3
v_call: TRBV9
clone_size: NA
d_call: NA
cdr3_aa: CASSPGGSTDTQYF
cdr3_nt: TGTGCCAGTTCCCCCGGGGGCAGTACAGATACGCAGTATTTT

j_call: TRBJ1-6
v_call: TRBV6-1
clone_size: NA
d_call: NA
cdr3_aa: CASSDGTASHNSPLHF
cdr3_nt: TGTGCCAGCAGTGATGGGACGGCCAGTCATAATTCACCCCTCCACTTT

j_call: TRBJ2-5
v_call: TRBV6-6
clone_size: NA
d_call: TRBD1
cdr3_aa: CASGTRQGRQETQYF
cdr3_nt: TGTGCCAGCGGGACCCGACAGGGACGCCAAGAGACCCAGTACTTC

j_call: TRBJ2-1
v_call: TRBV10-1
clone_size: NA
d_call: NA
cdr3_aa: CASSKGRYSDNEQFF
cdr3_nt: TGCGCCAGCAGTAAGGGGAGGTATTCGGACAATGAGCAGTTCTTC

j_call: TRBJ1-1
v_call: TRBV29-1
clone_size: NA
d_call: TRBD1
cdr3_aa: CSVRPGQGAEGTEAFF
cdr3_nt: TGCAGCGTGCGCCCGGGACAGGGGGCTGAGGGCACTGAAGCTTTCTTT

j_call: TRBJ2-3
v_call: TRBV19
clone_size: NA
d_call: TRBD1
cdr3_aa: CASSTTGIGTDTQYF
cdr3_nt: TGTGCCAGTAGTACGACAGGGATTGGCACAGATACGCAGTATTTT

j_call: TRBJ2-3
v_call: TRBV28
clone_size: NA
d_call: NA
cdr3_aa: CASSLEGLRFTDTQYF
cdr3_nt: TGTGCCAGCAGTTTAGAGGGTCTAAGATTCACAGATACGCAGTATTTT